This entry describes one T cell receptor beta chain. Its antigen is not known. This sample is part of a study of T cells in localized non-small cell lung cancer. The CDR3 has 15 amino acids. The germline gives CDR1 LNHDA, CDR2 SQIVND (reference sequence). The ends were cut back, 3 bases at V and 5 bases at J, with 16 bases in the middle. Assay used: immunoSEQ multiplex PCR; TCRdb lists only in-frame clones, some missing. The table shows roughly 67,000 clones, with roughly 86% occurring only once. Study-wide results and caveats: Elevated circulating T cell density in blood was associated with longer overall survival. The highest T cell clonality was in uninvolved adjacent lung, above tumor. A median about 54 of the top 100 tumor clones appeared in adjacent lung.

The source is a female donor over 55 with stage I lung adenocarcinoma. The source was peripheral blood, collected before any cancer treatment. The chain carries TRBV19 and TRBJ1-1; D may be TRBD1 (5 bases). DNA for the CDR3: TGTGCCAGTAGTATGGAAGGGGTTTCGCGGACTGAAGCTTTCTTT. Residues: CASSMEGVSRTEAFF.